The entry that follows covers one TCR beta chain sequence. Germline V gives CDR1 SGHDT, CDR2 YYEEEE. The CDR3 consists of 14 residues. J was trimmed by 5 bases and V by 0 bases; bases with no gene match: 4. This specimen belongs to a study of response to subunit inactivated influenza vaccine. One entry per CDR3 protein, called by TCRdb with MiXCR from the RT-PCR reads. This sample has hundreds of thousands of distinct CDR3 sequences, with roughly 12% found just once. These records were also assigned to another study, of T cells expressing NK-cell markers. That investigation notes: UMIs were included in TCR beta cDNA generated by 5'RACE template switching. Sorted CD3+CD56+NKG2C+, CD3+CD56+NKG2C- and CD3+CD56-NKG2C+ T cells provided the TCR beta repertoires. Most of the eight sequenced donors were HCMV-seropositive; one was seronegative. Dominant NKG2C+ clonotypes made up roughly 1.0-7.5% of CD8+ T cells in 5 or 6 donors. What remained unclear was the HCMV specificity of expanded NKG2C+ T cell clones.

The source was PBMCs from blood, collected on the day of vaccination. The chain couples TRBV5-6 to TRBJ2-7; 8 bases map to TRBD2. The TCR sequence derives from a man over 45 who received an inactivated influenza vaccine. DNA of the CDR3: TGTGCCAGCAGCTTGGAGGTAGCGGGACACGAGCAGTACTTC. It yields the protein CASSLEVAGHEQYF.